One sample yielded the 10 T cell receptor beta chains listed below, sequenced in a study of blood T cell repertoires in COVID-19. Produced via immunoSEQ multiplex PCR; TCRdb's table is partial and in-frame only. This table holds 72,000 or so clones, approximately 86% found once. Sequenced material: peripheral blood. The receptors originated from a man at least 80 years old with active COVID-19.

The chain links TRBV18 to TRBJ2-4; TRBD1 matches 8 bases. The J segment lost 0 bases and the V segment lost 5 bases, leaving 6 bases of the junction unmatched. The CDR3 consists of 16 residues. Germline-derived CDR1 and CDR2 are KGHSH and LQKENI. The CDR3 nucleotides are TGTGCCAGCTCATATCAGGGGGCGGGAGCCAAAAACATTCAGTACTTC. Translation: CASSYQGAGAKNIQYF.

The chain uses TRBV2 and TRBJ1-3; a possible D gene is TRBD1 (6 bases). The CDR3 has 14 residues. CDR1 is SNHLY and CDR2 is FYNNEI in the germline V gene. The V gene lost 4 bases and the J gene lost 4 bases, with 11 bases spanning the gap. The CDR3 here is CASSAWGLGNTIYF. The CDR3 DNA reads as TGTGCCAGCAGTGCGTGGGGGCTGGGAAACACCATATATTTT.

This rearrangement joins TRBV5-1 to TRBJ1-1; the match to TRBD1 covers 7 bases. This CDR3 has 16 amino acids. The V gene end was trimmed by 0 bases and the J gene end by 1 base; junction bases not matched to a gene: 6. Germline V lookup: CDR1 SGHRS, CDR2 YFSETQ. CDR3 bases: TGCGCCAGCAGCTTGGTAGGGGGCGAGGGGAACACTGAAGCTTTCTTT. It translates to CASSLVGGEGNTEAFF. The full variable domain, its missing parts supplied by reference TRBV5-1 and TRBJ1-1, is KAGVTQTPRYLIKTRGQQVTLSCSPISGHRSVSWYQQTPGQGLQFLFEYFSETQRNKGNFPGRFSGRQFSNSRSEMNVSTLELGDSALYLCASSLVGGEGNTEAFFGQGTRLTVV.

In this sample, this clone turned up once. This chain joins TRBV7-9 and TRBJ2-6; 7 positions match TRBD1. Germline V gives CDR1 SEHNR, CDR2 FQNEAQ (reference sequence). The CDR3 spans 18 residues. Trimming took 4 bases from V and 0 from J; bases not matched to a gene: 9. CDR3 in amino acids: CASSSPGQRISGANVLTF. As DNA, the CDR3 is TGTGCCAGCAGCTCGCCGGGACAGAGAATCTCTGGGGCCAACGTCCTGACTTTC.

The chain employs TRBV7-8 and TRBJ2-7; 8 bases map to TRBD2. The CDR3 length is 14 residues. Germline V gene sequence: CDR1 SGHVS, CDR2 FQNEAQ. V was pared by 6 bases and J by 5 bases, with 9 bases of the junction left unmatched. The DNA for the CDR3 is TGTGCCAGCAGGGCGGGACTAGTCGACGACGAGCAGTACTTC. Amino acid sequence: CASRAGLVDDEQYF.

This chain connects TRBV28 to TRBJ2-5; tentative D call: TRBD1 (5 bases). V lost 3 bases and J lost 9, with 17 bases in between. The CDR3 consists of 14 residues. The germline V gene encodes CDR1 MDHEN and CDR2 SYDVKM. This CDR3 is CASSFRGTSWAQYF. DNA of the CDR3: TGTGCCAGCAGTTTTAGGGGTACTTCCTGGGCCCAGTACTTC.

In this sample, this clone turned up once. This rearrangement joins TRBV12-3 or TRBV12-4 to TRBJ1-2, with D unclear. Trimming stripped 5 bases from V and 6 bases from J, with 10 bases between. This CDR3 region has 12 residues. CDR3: CASSPRVDGYTF. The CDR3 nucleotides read TGTGCCAGCAGTCCCCGGGTTGATGGCTACACCTTC.

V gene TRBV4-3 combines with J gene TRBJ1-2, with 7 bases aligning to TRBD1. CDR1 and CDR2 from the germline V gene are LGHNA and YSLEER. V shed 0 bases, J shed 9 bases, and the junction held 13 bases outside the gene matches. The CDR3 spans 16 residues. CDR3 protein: CASSQDRGQDFGSYTF. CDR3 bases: TGCGCCAGCAGCCAAGACCGAGGACAGGACTTTGGAAGCTACACCTTC.

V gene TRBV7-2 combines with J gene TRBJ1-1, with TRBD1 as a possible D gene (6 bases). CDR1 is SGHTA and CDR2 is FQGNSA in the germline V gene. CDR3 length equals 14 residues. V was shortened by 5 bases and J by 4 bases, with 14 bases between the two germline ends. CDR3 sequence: CASSPSDRPTEAFF. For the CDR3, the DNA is TGTGCCAGCAGCCCTTCGGACAGACCCACTGAAGCTTTCTTT.

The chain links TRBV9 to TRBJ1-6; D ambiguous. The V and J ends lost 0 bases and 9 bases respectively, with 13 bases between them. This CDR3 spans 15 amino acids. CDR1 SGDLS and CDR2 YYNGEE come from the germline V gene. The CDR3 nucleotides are TGTGCCAGCAGCGTAGCGGCAGCCTCGGGTTCACCCCTCCACTTT. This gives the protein CASSVAAASGSPLHF. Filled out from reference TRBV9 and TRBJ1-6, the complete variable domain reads DSGVTQTPKHLITATGQRVTLRCSPRSGDLSVYWYQQSLDQGLQFLIQYYNGEERAKGNILERFSAQQFPDLHSELNLSSLELGDSALYFCASSVAAASGSPLHFGNGTRLTVT.